A selection of T cell receptor beta chains follows, all from one sample in a study of cytomegalovirus exposure and HLA in healthy donors. The assay was immunoSEQ multiplex PCR, and TCRdb's table has in-frame clones only and misses some. The sample has about 100,000 clones, more than 70% seen once. The sequenced sample was PBMCs. Receptors were obtained from a man in his thirties or forties in good health and CMV-seronegative. Both conserved end residues are trimmed from each CDR3. Fields, in order: D gene, J gene, clone size, V gene, CDR3 protein. The D gene is left open where the match is weak. The size field is filled for only some rows; it gives once, few, many or a size class.

TRBD1 | TRBJ2-2 | . | TRBV5-1 | ASSLTQGRTGELF
. | TRBJ2-7 | once | TRBV30 | AWSDAGGAYEQY
TRBD1 | TRBJ2-3 | . | TRBV4-2 | ASSQEGGRSTDTQY
TRBD2 | TRBJ2-2 | . | TRBV10-2 | ASSPGLNTGELF
TRBD1 | TRBJ2-2 | . | TRBV28 | ASSFSKGGYNTGELF
TRBD1 | TRBJ2-7 | few | TRBV19 | ASSGSGQGGLNEQY
. | TRBJ1-4 | . | TRBV6-1 | ASSDRVATNEKLF
TRBD1 | TRBJ1-4 | few | TRBV27 | ASSDGTGGREKLF
TRBD1 | TRBJ2-3 | . | TRBV7-2 | ASSLGDRGNTQY
TRBD1 | TRBJ1-2 | . | TRBV5-1 | ASSLGHRTTGYAYGYT
. | TRBJ2-1 | . | TRBV7-9 | ASSPPRAKWF
. | TRBJ1-2 | many | TRBV7-8 | ASSPGGGYGYT
TRBD1 | TRBJ2-2 | . | TRBV11-3 | ASSPTGTGVAGELF
. | TRBJ1-2 | . | TRBV7-2 | ASSLDRSYGYT
. | TRBJ1-2 | once | TRBV9 | ASSPAGGGYT
TRBD1 | TRBJ1-6 | . | TRBV30 | AWSVPGGWSPLH
TRBD2 | TRBJ2-3 | . | TRBV9 | ASSVTVLAGSTDTQY
TRBD2 | TRBJ2-7 | . | TRBV9 | ASSSSGGSSYEQY
. | TRBJ1-2 | few | TRBV9 | ASSLATELLYGYT
. | TRBJ2-1 | few | TRBV7-6 | ASSSGGYNEQF
TRBD1 | TRBJ1-2 | . | TRBV30 | AWSPGQVRYGYT
. | TRBJ2-7 | . | TRBV27 | ASSSLGKGPSYEQY
TRBD1 | TRBJ2-7 | . | TRBV5-1 | ASSLWGTGTGSYEQY
. | TRBJ1-5 | . | TRBV28 | ASSFRQGHQPQH
. | TRBJ2-2 | . | TRBV28 | ASSLQGYSGELF
TRBD1 | TRBJ1-3 | few | TRBV4-2 | ASSQGGGTGRLGNTIY
. | TRBJ1-6 | . | TRBV5-6 | ASSFPGKRPLH
. | TRBJ1-2 | . | TRBV6-1 | ASSEYLLLTTTGWYT
TRBD2 | TRBJ2-5 | . | TRBV5-1 | ASSLRGGLQETQY
TRBD2 | TRBJ2-3 | . | TRBV5-4 | ASSPRSGGTSDTQY
TRBD1 | TRBJ1-1 | . | TRBV29-1 | SVEGNRGTTEAF
TRBD1 | TRBJ1-5 | . | TRBV2 | ASSGDRGYQPQH
. | TRBJ1-1 | few | TRBV4-2 | ASSQARDFLESIGIETAF